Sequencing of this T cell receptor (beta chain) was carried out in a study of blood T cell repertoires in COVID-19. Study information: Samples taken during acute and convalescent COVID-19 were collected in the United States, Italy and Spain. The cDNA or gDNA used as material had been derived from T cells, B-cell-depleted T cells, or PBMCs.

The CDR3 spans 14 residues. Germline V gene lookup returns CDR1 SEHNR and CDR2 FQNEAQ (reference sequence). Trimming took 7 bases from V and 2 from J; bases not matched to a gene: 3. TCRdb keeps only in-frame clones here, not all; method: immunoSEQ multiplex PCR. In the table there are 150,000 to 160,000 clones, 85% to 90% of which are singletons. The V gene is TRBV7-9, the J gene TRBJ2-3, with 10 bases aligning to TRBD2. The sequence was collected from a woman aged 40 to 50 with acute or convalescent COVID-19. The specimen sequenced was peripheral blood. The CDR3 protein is CASNLAGATDTQYF. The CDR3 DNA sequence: TGTGCCAGCAATCTAGCGGGAGCCACAGATACGCAGTATTTT.